Each of the 25 T cell receptor beta chains below was sequenced from the same sample in a study of blood T cell repertoires in COVID-19 (dated by TCRdb to 2020 to 2022). Library construction relied on the immunoSEQ multiplex PCR assay. The clones in this table, taken by TCRdb from immuneACCESS, are in-frame only. Not every clone is retained; where verified, under half of the shortfall comes from an unresolved V gene, and the cause of the rest is unknown. This sample holds under 200,000 clones; about 85% were observed only once. The ten largest make up more than 0.85% of the sample. Sequenced: peripheral blood. The receptors derive from a man aged 35-49 years with acute or convalescent COVID-19.

The V and J genes are TRBV4-2 and TRBJ2-7; maybe TRBD1 (6 bases). Germline V CDR1 and CDR2: LGHNA, YNFKEQ. This CDR3 has 15 amino acids. Trimming took off 4 bases at V and 2 bases at J, with 15 bases between the two ends. CDR3 sequence: CASSLTGLLTYEQYF. CDR3 nucleotides: TGTGCCAGCAGCCTTACAGGGCTTCTTACCTACGAGCAGTACTTC.

The V gene is TRBV7-6, the J gene TRBJ1-1; D is uncertain. This CDR3 spans 14 amino acids. Trimming removed 2 bases at V and 1 base at J, with 8 bases between. Germline loops: CDR1 SGHVS, CDR2 FNYEAQ. CDR3 nucleotides: TGTGCCAGCAGCTTAAAGTCAGGGAACACTGAAGCTTTCTTT. Translation: CASSLKSGNTEAFF.

The chain combines TRBV14 with TRBJ1-1, with 8 bases lining up with TRBD1. CDR1 is SGHDN and CDR2 is FVKESK in the germline V gene. V dropped 4 bases and J dropped 1; count of bases not matched to a gene: 11. This CDR3 region has 17 residues. For the CDR3, the DNA is TGTGCCAGCAGCCCCGTAAACCCGGGACAGGCGAACACTGAAGCTTTCTTT. Amino acid sequence: CASSPVNPGQANTEAFF.

The rearrangement links TRBV7-2 to TRBJ1-3; D unclear. Germline values: CDR1 SGHTA, CDR2 FQGNSA. The CDR3 is 14 residues long. V shed 1 base and J shed 4 bases, with 8 bases lying between them. The CDR3 region is CASSLGETGNTIYF. In nucleotides, the CDR3 is TGTGCCAGCAGCTTAGGGGAGACAGGAAACACCATATATTTT.

The CDR3 reads CAWNEARGTSSGYTF. CDR3 in DNA: TGTGCCTGGAACGAAGCCCGGGGTACATCAAGCGGCTACACCTTC. V gene TRBV30 combines with J gene TRBJ1-2; no clear D. The CDR3 sequence is 15 residues long. Germline V gene sequence: CDR1 GTSNPN, CDR2 SVGIG (reference sequence). V was clipped by 4 bases and J by 8 bases, with 23 bases between them. The full variable domain, completed using reference TRBV30 and TRBJ1-2, is SQTIHQWPATLVQPVGSPLSLECTVEGTSNPNLYWYRQAAGRGLQLLFYSVGIGQISSEVPQNLSASRPQDRQFILSSKKLLLSDSGFYLCAWNEARGTSSGYTFGSGTRLTVV.

The genes are TRBV5-1 and TRBJ2-7; D remains ambiguous. The germline gives CDR1 SGHRS, CDR2 YFSETQ. V was pared by 1 base and J by 0 bases, with 8 bases between. The CDR3 spans 14 residues. CDR3: CASSLQEDSYEQYF. The DNA of the CDR3 is TGCGCCAGCAGCTTGCAGGAAGACTCCTACGAGCAGTACTTC.

This sequence joins TRBV6-2 or TRBV6-3 and TRBJ2-1; D is unclear. The length of the CDR3 is 11 residues. V was trimmed by 2 bases and J by 8 bases, leaving 4 bases between them. Germline V CDR1 and CDR2: MNHEY, SVGEGT. In DNA, the CDR3 is TGTGCCAGCAGTTACCGGGATGAGCAGTTCTTC. Encoded protein: CASSYRDEQFF.

J is TRBJ1-2 and V is TRBV13; TRBD1 aligns across 7 bases. Germline CDR1 is PRHDT and CDR2 is FYEKMQ (reference sequence). The CDR3 length is 14 residues. J was trimmed by 7 bases and V by 6 bases; bases with no gene match: 11. CDR3 coding DNA: TGTGCCAGCAGAACAAGGGGGCTGGGGTCTGGCTACACCTTC. This encodes CASRTRGLGSGYTF.

This chain joins TRBV5-1 and TRBJ2-7; 11 nucleotides agree with TRBD1. Looked up from germline, CDR1 is SGHRS and CDR2 is YFSETQ. After removal of 5 bases from V and 4 bases from J, the junction contained 5 bases not matched to a gene. The CDR3 has 14 residues. This CDR3 is CASSRGTGGYEQYF. In DNA, the CDR3 is TGCGCCAGCAGTCGAGGGACAGGGGGTTACGAGCAGTACTTC.

The chain carries TRBV7-3 and TRBJ2-3, with 9 positions matching TRBD2. With 6 bases clipped from V and 5 bases from J, the junction kept 12 bases outside the gene matches. CDR3 size: 16 residues. CDR1 SGHTA and CDR2 FQGTGA come from the germline V gene. The CDR3 loop is CASSSPKAGGVDTQYF. The CDR3 DNA is TGTGCCAGCAGTTCCCCCAAAGCGGGGGGCGTAGATACGCAGTATTTT.

In this sample, this clone turned up once. V gene TRBV19 combines with J gene TRBJ1-1; 8 bases map to TRBD1. Looked up from germline, CDR1 is LNHDA and CDR2 is SQIVND (reference sequence). CDR3 length equals 16 residues. Germline trimming cut 7 bases from V and 1 base from J; bases unmatched to any gene: 11. The CDR3 region has the DNA TGTGCCAGTACCTATCAGGGGACAGGACAGAACACTGAAGCTTTCTTT. It codes for CASTYQGTGQNTEAFF.

The chain uses TRBV19 and TRBJ2-7; weak D call: TRBD1 (5 bases). V was clipped by 5 bases and J by 2 bases, with 13 bases between them. The length of the CDR3 is 14 residues. The germline CDR1 and CDR2 sequences are LNHDA and SQIVND (reference sequence). Here the CDR3 reads CASSHRYPAYEQYF. The CDR3 coding sequence is TGTGCCAGTAGTCACAGGTACCCTGCCTACGAGCAGTACTTC.

This rearrangement joins TRBV7-9 to TRBJ1-1, with 8 positions matching TRBD1. The junction had 6 bases not matched to a gene; V was cut back by 6 bases and J by 3 bases. Per germline, CDR1 SEHNR and CDR2 FQNEAQ (reference sequence). The CDR3 length is 14 residues. The CDR3 here is CASSRQGTDTEAFF. The CDR3 nucleotides read TGTGCCAGCAGTAGACAGGGGACGGACACTGAAGCTTTCTTT.

The genes are TRBV20-1 and TRBJ1-1; D unresolved. The CDR3 length is 11 residues. Trimming cost V 3 bases and J 11 bases, with 13 bases left between them. From germline, CDR1 is DFQATT and CDR2 SNEGSKA (reference sequence). The CDR3 protein is CSARWLMEAFF. The CDR3 DNA reads TGCAGTGCTAGGTGGCTTATGGAGGCTTTCTTT.

V usage is TRBV14 and J usage is TRBJ2-5; D could derive from TRBD1 or TRBD2 (5 bases each). Trimming took 6 bases from V and 1 from J, leaving 24 bases between them. The CDR3 runs 18 residues. Germline-derived CDR1 and CDR2 are SGHDN and FVKESK. CDR3 residues: CASSQLGIRRGPQETQYF. Here the CDR3 DNA reads TGTGCCAGCAGTCAACTAGGTATACGAAGGGGCCCCCAAGAGACCCAGTACTTC.

Here the CDR3 reads CASSYDYSSEAFF. The CDR3 nucleotides read TGTGCCAGCAGTTACGACTACTCGTCTGAAGCTTTCTTT. The genes are TRBV6-2 or TRBV6-3 and TRBJ1-1; D gene uncertain. V was trimmed by 2 bases and J by 6 bases, leaving 10 bases between them. From germline, CDR1 is MNHEY and CDR2 SVGEGT. The CDR3 has 13 amino acids.

In the case of this clone: Other nucleotide sequences from this sample produce the same CDR3. V gene TRBV6-5 combines with J gene TRBJ1-1; no reliable D call. Germline CDR1 reads MNHEY; CDR2 reads SVGAGI. The CDR3 runs 13 residues. V dropped 0 bases and J dropped 5 bases, with 7 bases sitting between them. The CDR3 here is CASSYSRDTEAFF. CDR3 bases: TGTGCCAGCAGTTACTCGAGGGATACTGAAGCTTTCTTT.

This clone is a singleton in its sample. The V call is TRBV11-2, the J call TRBJ1-6, with D maybe TRBD1 (5 bases). This CDR3 is built from 13 residues. The germline gives CDR1 SGHAT, CDR2 FQNNGV. Between the trimmed V and J ends, which lost 5 bases and 6 bases, there was a span of 8 bases. CDR3 DNA: TGTGCCAGCAGCCTGGGGGGTAATTCACCCCTCCACTTT. It yields the protein CASSLGGNSPLHF.

The V and J genes are TRBV6-5 and TRBJ2-7, with TRBD1 identical over 10 bases. The junction had 6 bases not matched to a gene; V was cut back by 5 bases and J by 2 bases. The CDR3 is made up of 15 amino acids. Germline lookup yields CDR1 MNHEY and CDR2 SVGAGI. DNA of the CDR3: TGTGCCAGCAGTCCTGCGGGGACAGGGGCCTACGAGCAGTACTTC. This codes for CASSPAGTGAYEQYF.

The chain uses TRBV6-2 or TRBV6-3 and TRBJ1-5; tentatively, D is TRBD1 (5 bases). The CDR3 runs to 15 residues. CDR1 is MNHEY, CDR2 SVGEGT, per germline. V gave up 5 bases and J gave up 7 bases, with 18 bases separating them. CDR3 in amino acids: CASSRMGGSGQPQHF. CDR3 nucleotide sequence: TGTGCCAGCAGTCGGATGGGGGGTTCTGGGCAGCCCCAGCATTTT.

The chain combines TRBV20-1 with TRBJ2-7; tentatively, D is TRBD1 (6 bases). The CDR3 consists of 15 residues. The V gene lost 3 bases and the J gene lost 0 bases, with 15 bases spanning the gap. Germline CDR1 is DFQATT and CDR2 is SNEGSKA (reference sequence). In DNA form, the CDR3 reads TGCAGTGCTAGTACGCAGGGGCGAAGCTCCTACGAGCAGTACTTC. This encodes CSASTQGRSSYEQYF.

The chain links TRBV3-1 (or the pseudogene TRBV3-2) to TRBJ2-1; 9 bases align to TRBD1. V shed 0 bases, J shed 6 bases, and the junction held 9 bases outside the gene matches. The CDR3 totals 17 residues. Germline lookup yields CDR1 LGHDT and CDR2 YNNKEL (reference sequence). The CDR3 nucleotides are TGTGCCAGCAGCCAAGATGGGGTCTGGGACAGGGCCAATGAGCAGTTCTTC. This encodes CASSQDGVWDRANEQFF.

This CDR3 reads CSVGQGENQPQHF. The CDR3 DNA reads TGCAGCGTTGGGCAAGGAGAGAATCAGCCCCAGCATTTT. This sequence joins TRBV29-1 and TRBJ1-5; D unclear. The V end was cut by 4 bases, the J end by 4 bases, with 11 bases between. There are 13 residues in the CDR3. CDR1 is SQVTM, CDR2 ANQGSEA, per germline.

The rearrangement uses TRBV4-3 and TRBJ1-4; TRBD1 matches 8 bases. This CDR3 comprises 15 residues. Trimming cost V 3 bases and J 4 bases; bases outside gene matches: 4. Germline V gives CDR1 LGHNA, CDR2 YSLEER. CDR3 protein: CASSQVGQGNEKLFF. CDR3 sequence (DNA): TGCGCCAGCAGCCAGGTTGGACAGGGTAATGAAAAACTGTTTTTT.

The V and J genes are TRBV5-4 and TRBJ2-3; 7 nucleotides align to TRBD2. The J segment lost 4 bases and the V segment lost 4 bases, leaving 3 bases of the junction unmatched. CDR3 length equals 13 residues. Per the germline V gene, CDR1 is SGHNT and CDR2 is YYREEE (reference sequence). CDR3 region: CASSVTSSDTQYF. CDR3 DNA: TGTGCCAGCAGCGTGACTAGCTCAGATACGCAGTATTTT.